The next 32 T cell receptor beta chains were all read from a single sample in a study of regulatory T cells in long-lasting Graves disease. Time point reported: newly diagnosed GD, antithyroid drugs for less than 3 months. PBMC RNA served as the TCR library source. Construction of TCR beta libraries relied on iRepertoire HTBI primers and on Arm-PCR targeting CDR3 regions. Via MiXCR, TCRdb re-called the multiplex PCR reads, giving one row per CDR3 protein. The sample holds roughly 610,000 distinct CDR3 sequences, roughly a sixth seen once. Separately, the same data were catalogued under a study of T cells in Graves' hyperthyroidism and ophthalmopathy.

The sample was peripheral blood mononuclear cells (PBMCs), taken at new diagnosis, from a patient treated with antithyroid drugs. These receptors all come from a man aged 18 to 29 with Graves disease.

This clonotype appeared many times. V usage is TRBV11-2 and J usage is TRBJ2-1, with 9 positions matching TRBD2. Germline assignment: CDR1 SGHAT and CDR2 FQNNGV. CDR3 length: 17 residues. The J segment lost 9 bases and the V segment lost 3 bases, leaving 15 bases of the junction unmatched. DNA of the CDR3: TGTGCCAGCAGCTTCGGAGCTGGCGGGAGGGCCGGGGTTGAGCAGTTCTTC. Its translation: CASSFGAGGRAGVEQFF. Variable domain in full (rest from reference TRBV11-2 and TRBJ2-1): EAGVAQSPRYKIIEKRQSVAFWCNPISGHATLYWYQQILGQGPKLLIQFQNNGVVDDSQLPKDRFSAERLKGVDSTLKIQPAKLEDSAVYLCASSFGAGGRAGVEQFFGPGTRLTVL.

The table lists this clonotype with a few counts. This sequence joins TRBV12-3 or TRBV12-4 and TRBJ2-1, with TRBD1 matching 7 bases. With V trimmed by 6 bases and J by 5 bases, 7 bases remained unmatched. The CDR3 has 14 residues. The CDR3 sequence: CASSQRTGDNEQFF. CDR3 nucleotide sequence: TGTGCCAGCAGCCAGAGGACAGGAGACAATGAGCAGTTCTTC.

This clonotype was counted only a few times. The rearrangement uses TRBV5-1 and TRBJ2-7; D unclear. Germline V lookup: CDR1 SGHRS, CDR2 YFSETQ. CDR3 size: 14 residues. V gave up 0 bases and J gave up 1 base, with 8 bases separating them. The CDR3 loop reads CASSLEALSYEQYF. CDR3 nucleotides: TGCGCCAGCAGCTTGGAAGCTTTATCCTACGAGCAGTACTTC.

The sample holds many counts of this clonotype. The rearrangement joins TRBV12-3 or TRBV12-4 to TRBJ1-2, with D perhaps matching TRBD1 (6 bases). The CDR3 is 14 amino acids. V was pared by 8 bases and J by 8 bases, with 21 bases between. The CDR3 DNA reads TGTGCCAGCTTCGAATTTAAGGGGACACTAGGCTACACCTTC. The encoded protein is CASFEFKGTLGYTF.

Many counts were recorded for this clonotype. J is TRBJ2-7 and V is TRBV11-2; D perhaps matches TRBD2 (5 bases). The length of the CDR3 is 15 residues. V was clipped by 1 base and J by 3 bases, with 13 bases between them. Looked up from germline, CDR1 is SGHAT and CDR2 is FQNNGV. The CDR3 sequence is CASSLAVGKFYEQYF. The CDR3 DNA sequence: TGTGCCAGCAGCTTAGCAGTCGGGAAATTCTACGAGCAGTACTTC.

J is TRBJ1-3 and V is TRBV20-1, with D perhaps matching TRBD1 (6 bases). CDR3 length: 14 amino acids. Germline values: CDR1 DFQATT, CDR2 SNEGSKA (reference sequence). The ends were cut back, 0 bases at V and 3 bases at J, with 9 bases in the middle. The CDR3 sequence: CSARDPRGGNTIYF. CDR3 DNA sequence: TGCAGTGCTAGAGATCCCAGGGGTGGAAACACCATATATTTT.

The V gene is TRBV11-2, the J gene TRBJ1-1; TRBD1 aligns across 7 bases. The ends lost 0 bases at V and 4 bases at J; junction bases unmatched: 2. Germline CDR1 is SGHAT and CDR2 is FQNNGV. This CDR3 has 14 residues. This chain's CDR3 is CASSLEGGGTEAFF. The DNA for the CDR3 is TGTGCCAGCAGCTTAGAAGGGGGCGGCACTGAAGCTTTCTTT.

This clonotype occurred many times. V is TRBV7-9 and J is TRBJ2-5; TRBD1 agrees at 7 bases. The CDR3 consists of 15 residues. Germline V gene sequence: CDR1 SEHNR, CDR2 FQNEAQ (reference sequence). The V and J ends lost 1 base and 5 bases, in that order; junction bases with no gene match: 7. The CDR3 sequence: CASSLGTGEFETQYF. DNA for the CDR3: TGTGCCAGCAGCTTAGGAACAGGGGAATTCGAGACCCAGTACTTC.

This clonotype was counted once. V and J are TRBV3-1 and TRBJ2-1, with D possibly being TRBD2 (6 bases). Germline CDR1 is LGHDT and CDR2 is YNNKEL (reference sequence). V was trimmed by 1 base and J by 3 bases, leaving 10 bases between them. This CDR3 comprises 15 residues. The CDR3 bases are TGTGCCAGCAGCCAAGTTGCGGGATTCTACAATGAGCAGTTCTTC. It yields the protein CASSQVAGFYNEQFF.

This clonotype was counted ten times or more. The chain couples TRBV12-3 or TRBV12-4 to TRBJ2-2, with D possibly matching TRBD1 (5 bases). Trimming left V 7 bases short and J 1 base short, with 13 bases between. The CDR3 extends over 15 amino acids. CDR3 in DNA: TGTGCCAGCACTAGGGCAGGGTGGAACACCGGGGAGCTGTTTTTT. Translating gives CASTRAGWNTGELFF.

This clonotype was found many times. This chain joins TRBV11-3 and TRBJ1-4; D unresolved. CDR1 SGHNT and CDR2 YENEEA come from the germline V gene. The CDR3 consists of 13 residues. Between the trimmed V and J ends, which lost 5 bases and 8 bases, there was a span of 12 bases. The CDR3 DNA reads TGTGCCAGCAGCGCCGGACCCGGGGAAAAACTGTTTTTT. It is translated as CASSAGPGEKLFF.

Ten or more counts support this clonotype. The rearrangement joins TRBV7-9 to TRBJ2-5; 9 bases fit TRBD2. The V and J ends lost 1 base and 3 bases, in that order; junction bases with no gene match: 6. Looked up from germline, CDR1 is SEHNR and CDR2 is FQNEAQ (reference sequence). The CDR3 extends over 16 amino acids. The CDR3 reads CASSLEVAGAEETQYF. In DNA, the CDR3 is TGTGCCAGCAGCTTAGAGGTAGCGGGAGCGGAAGAGACCCAGTACTTC.

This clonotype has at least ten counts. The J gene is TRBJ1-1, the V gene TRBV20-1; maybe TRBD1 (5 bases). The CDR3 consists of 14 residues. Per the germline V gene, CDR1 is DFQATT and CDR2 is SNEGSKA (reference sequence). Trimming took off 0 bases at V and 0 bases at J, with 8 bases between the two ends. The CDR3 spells CSARDGAVNTEAFF. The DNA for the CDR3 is TGCAGTGCTAGAGATGGGGCAGTGAACACTGAAGCTTTCTTT.

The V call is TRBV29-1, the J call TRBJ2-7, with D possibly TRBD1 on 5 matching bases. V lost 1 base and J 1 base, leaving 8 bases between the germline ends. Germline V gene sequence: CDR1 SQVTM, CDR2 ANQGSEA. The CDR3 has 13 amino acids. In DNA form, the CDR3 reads TGCAGCGTTGAAGTGGCAGGGTCCTACGAGCAGTACTTC. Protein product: CSVEVAGSYEQYF.

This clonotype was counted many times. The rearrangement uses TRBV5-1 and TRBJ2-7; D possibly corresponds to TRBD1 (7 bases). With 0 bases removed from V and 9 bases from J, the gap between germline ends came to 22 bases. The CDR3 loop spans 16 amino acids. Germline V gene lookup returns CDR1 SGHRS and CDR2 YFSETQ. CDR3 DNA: TGCGCCAGCAGCTTGGTTCCAGGGGGGACTCCTACGAGGCAGTACTTC. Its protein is CASSLVPGGTPTRQYF. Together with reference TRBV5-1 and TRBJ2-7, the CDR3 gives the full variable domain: KAGVTQTPRYLIKTRGQQVTLSCSPISGHRSVSWYQQTPGQGLQFLFEYFSETQRNKGNFPGRFSGRQFSNSRSEMNVSTLELGDSALYLCASSLVPGGTPTRQYFGPGTRLTVT.

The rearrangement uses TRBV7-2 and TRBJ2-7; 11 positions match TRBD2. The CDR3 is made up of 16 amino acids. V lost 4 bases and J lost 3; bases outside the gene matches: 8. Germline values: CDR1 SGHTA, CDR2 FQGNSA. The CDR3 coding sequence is TGTGCCAGCAGCTCCTTCTCGACTAGCGGGAACTACGAGCAGTACTTC. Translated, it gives CASSSFSTSGNYEQYF.

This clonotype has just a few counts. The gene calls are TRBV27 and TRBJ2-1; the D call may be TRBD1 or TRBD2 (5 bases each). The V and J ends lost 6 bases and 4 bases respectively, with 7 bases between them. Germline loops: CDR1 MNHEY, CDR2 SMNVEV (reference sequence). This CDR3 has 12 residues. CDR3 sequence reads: CASRGRYNEQFF. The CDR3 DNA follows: TGTGCCAGCAGGGGACGGTACAATGAGCAGTTCTTC.

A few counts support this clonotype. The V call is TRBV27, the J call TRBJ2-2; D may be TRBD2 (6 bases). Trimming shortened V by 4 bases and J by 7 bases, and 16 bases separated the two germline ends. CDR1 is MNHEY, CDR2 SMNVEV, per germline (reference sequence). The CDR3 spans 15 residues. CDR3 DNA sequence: TGTGCCAGCAGTTATGTCCGGGGGAGTGGCGGGGAGCTGTTTTTT. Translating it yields CASSYVRGSGGELFF.

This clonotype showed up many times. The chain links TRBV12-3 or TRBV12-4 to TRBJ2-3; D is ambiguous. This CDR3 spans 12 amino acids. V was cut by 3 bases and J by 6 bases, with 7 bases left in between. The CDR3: CASSFTADTQYF. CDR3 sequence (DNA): TGTGCCAGCAGTTTTACCGCGGATACGCAGTATTTT.

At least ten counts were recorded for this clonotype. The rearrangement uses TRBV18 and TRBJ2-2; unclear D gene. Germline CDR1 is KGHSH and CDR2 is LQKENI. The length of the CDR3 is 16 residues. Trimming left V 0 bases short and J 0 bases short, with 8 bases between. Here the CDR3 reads CASSPPLRSNTGELFF. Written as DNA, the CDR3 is TGTGCCAGCTCACCACCGTTGCGTTCGAACACCGGGGAGCTGTTTTTT.

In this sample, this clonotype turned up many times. The CDR3 protein is CSANPGDREYEQYF. In DNA form, the CDR3 reads TGCAGTGCCAACCCGGGGGACAGGGAGTACGAGCAGTACTTC. The chain recombines TRBV20-1 with TRBJ2-7; 9 bases are a match to TRBD1. The V gene end was trimmed by 6 bases and the J gene end by 4 bases; junction bases not matched to a gene: 10. Germline CDR1 is DFQATT and CDR2 is SNEGSKA (reference sequence). The CDR3 is 14 amino acids.

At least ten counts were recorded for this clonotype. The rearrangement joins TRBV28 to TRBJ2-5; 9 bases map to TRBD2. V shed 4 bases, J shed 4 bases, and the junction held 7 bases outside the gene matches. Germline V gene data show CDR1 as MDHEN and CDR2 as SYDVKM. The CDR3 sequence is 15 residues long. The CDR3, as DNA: TGTGCCAGCAGTTCTAGACTAGCGGCCCGAGAGACCCAGTACTTC. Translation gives CASSSRLAARETQYF.

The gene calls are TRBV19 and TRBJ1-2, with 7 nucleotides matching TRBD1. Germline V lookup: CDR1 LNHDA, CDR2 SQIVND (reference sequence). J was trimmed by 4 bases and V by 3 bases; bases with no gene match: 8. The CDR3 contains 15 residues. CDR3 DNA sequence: TGTGCCAGTAGTATCACCGCAGGGGGTCTCTATGGCTACACCTTC. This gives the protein CASSITAGGLYGYTF.

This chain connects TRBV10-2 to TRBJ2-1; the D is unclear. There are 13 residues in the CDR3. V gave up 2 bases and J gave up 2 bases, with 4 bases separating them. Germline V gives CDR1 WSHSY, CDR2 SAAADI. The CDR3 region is CASSEAAYNEQFF. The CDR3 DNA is TGCGCCAGCAGTGAGGCCGCCTACAATGAGCAGTTCTTC.

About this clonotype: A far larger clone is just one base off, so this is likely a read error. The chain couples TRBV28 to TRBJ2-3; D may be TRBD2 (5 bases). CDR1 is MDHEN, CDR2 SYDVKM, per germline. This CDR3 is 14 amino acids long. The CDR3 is CASSLWGFYYERYF. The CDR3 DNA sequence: TGTGCCAGCAGTTTATGGGGTTTCTATTACGAGCGGTACTTC.

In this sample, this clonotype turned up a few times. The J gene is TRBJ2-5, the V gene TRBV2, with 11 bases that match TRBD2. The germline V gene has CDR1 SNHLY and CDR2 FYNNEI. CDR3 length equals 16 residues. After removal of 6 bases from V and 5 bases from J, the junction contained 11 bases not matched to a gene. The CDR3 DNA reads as TGTGCCAGCAGCTTGTATGGGACTAGCGGACGGGAGACCCAGTACTTC. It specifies CASSLYGTSGRETQYF.

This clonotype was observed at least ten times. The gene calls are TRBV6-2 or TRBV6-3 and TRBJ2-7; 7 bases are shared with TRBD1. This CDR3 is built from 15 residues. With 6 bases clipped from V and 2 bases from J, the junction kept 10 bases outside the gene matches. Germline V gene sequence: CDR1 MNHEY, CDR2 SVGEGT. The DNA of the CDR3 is TGTGCCAGCAGCGCGGGTGAGACAGGGACCTACGAGCAGTACTTC. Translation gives CASSAGETGTYEQYF.

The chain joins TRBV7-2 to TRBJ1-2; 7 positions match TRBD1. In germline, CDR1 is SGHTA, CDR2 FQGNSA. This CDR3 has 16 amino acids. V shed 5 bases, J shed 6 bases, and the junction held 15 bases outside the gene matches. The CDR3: CASSRSNRDSKDGYTF. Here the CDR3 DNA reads TGTGCCAGCAGCAGATCCAATAGGGACAGTAAAGATGGCTACACCTTC.

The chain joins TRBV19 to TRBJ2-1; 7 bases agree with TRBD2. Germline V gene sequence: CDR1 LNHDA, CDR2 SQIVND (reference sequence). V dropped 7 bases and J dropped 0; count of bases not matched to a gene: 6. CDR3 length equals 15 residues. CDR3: CASTWGGSSYNEQFF. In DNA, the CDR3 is TGTGCCAGTACCTGGGGGGGATCCTCCTACAATGAGCAGTTCTTC.

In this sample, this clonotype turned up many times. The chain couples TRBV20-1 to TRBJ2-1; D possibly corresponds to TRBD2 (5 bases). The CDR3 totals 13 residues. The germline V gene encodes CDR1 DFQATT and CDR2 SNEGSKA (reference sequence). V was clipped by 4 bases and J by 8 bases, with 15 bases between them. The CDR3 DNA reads TGCAGTGCTACTCGAGGAGTGGGAGATGAGCAGTTCTTC. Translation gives CSATRGVGDEQFF.

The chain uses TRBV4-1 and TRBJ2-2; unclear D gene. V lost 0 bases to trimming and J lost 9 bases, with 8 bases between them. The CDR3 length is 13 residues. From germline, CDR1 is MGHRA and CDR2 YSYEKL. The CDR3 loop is CASSQEVVRELFF. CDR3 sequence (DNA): TGCGCCAGCAGCCAAGAGGTGGTCCGGGAGCTGTTTTTT.

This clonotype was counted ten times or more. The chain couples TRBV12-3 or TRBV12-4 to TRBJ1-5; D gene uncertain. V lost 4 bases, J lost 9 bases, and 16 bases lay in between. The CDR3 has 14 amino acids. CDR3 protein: CASSWGEGLRPQHF. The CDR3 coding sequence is TGTGCCAGCAGTTGGGGTGAAGGCCTGAGGCCCCAGCATTTT.